The 9 T cell receptor beta chains given below trace back to one sample, sequenced in a study of Ad26.COV2.S vaccination and SARS-CoV-2 variants (dated by TCRdb to about 2021). The protocol used for the library was the immunoSEQ multiplex PCR assay. This immuneACCESS table, as held by TCRdb, lists in-frame sequences with V and J called but not all clones. Of the missing ones, under half trace to an unresolved V gene in checked studies; the others have no known cause. This sample holds more than 250,000 clones; 80% to 90% were observed only once. Over 2.5% of the sample is in the top ten clones. This specimen's treatment or condition label, per the study, means: around 19 received Ad26.COV2.S at low or high dose, single or two shots; roughly 5 received placebo; per-sample allocation not given. For vaccine and placebo recipients, repertoires were sequenced using samples collected on day 63 after the first injection.

The sample was peripheral blood, taken in a trial of Ad26.COV2.S vaccine versus placebo. These receptor sequences come from a person between 18 and 60 years old who received the Ad26.COV2.S COVID-19 vaccine or a placebo.

The chain combines TRBV12-3 or TRBV12-4 with TRBJ2-7; D perhaps matches TRBD1 (6 bases). This CDR3 contains 12 residues. With 6 bases removed from V and 2 bases from J, the gap between germline ends came to 8 bases. This CDR3 is CASSPGAYEQYF. The CDR3 DNA reads TGTGCCAGCAGCCCAGGGGCCTACGAGCAGTACTTC.

The chain combines TRBV12-5 with TRBJ1-6; 8 bases are shared with TRBD1. The CDR3 consists of 14 residues. Germline V gene sequence: CDR1 LGHNT, CDR2 FRNRAP. The V gene end was trimmed by 3 bases and the J gene end by 7 bases; junction bases not matched to a gene: 2. As DNA, the CDR3 is TGTGCTAGTGGTTTTAGACAGGGGAATTCACCCCTCCACTTT. Its translation is CASGFRQGNSPLHF. Complete variable domain (other parts from reference TRBV12-5 and TRBJ1-6): DARVTQTPRHKVTEMGQEVTMRCQPILGHNTVFWYRQTMMQGLELLAYFRNRAPLDDSGMPKDRFSAEMPDATLATLKIQPSEPRDSAVYFCASGFRQGNSPLHFGNGTRLTVT.

V usage is TRBV5-4 and J usage is TRBJ1-4; 7 bases map to TRBD1. This CDR3 has 16 residues. The ends lost 0 bases at V and 0 bases at J; junction bases unmatched: 2. Germline loops: CDR1 SGHNT, CDR2 YYREEE (reference sequence). The CDR3 coding sequence is TGTGCCAGCAGCTTGGCGCAGGGGGCAACTAATGAAAAACTGTTTTTT. Encoded protein: CASSLAQGATNEKLFF. Variable domain in full (rest from reference TRBV5-4 and TRBJ1-4): ETGVTQSPTHLIKTRGQQVTLRCSSQSGHNTVSWYQQALGQGPQFIFQYYREEENGRGNFPPRFSGLQFPNYSSELNVNALELDDSALYLCASSLAQGATNEKLFFGSGTQLSVL.

There are many counts of this clone. The same CDR3 can be traced to other DNA sequences in this sample. This rearrangement joins TRBV6-1 to TRBJ1-1; D is perhaps TRBD1 (5 bases). Trimming removed 0 bases at V and 1 base at J, with 6 bases between. Per germline, CDR1 MNHNS and CDR2 SASEGT. This CDR3 spans 14 amino acids. The CDR3 loop reads CASSEAGRNTEAFF. CDR3 DNA: TGTGCCAGCAGTGAAGCGGGGCGGAACACTGAAGCTTTCTTT.

The V gene is TRBV4-2, the J gene TRBJ2-1; D gene ambiguous. Germline V gene sequence: CDR1 LGHNA, CDR2 YNFKEQ. The CDR3 runs to 15 residues. The V end lost 4 bases, the J end lost 0 bases, and 10 bases lay between the germline ends. The chain's CDR3 is CASSRDLSSYNEQFF. The CDR3 DNA reads TGTGCCAGCAGCCGAGACCTCAGCTCCTACAATGAGCAGTTCTTC.

The chain combines TRBV5-1 with TRBJ2-2; D possibly matches TRBD1 or TRBD2 (6 bases each). The CDR3 runs 16 residues. V was cut by 4 bases and J by 2 bases, with 15 bases left in between. Per the germline V gene, CDR1 is SGHRS and CDR2 is YFSETQ. The CDR3 DNA follows: TGCGCCAGCAGCCCCCGACCGGGGGCAAACACCGGGGAGCTGTTTTTT. It yields the protein CASSPRPGANTGELFF.

This clone was recorded once. The chain employs TRBV6-5 and TRBJ2-1; maybe TRBD2 (7 bases). Germline values: CDR1 MNHEY, CDR2 SVGAGI. Trimming took off 7 bases at V and 12 bases at J, with 19 bases between the two ends. The CDR3 totals 13 residues. CDR3 sequence: CASKGGTSDRQFF. CDR3 DNA sequence: TGTGCCAGCAAGGGGGGGACCAGCGATAGGCAGTTCTTC.

This chain links TRBV29-1 with TRBJ2-7; 11 bases agree with TRBD1. This CDR3 is 18 amino acids long. CDR1 is SQVTM and CDR2 is ANQGSEA in the germline V gene. This CDR3 reads CRGSQVARSGTGGYEQYF. CDR3 in DNA: TGCAGGGGTTCGCAGGTCGCCCGGAGTGGGACAGGGGGCTACGAGCAGTACTTC.

The rearrangement uses TRBV5-1 and TRBJ2-2; D gene ambiguous. The V gene's germline CDR1 is SGHRS and CDR2 YFSETQ. Deletions cut 4 bases from V and 1 base from J, with 2 bases between. The CDR3 length is 12 residues. This chain's CDR3 is CASSRNTGELFF. CDR3 sequence (DNA): TGCGCCAGCAGCCGGAACACCGGGGAGCTGTTTTTT.